This T cell receptor beta chain was observed in a study of cytomegalovirus exposure and HLA in healthy donors. This CDR3 contains 15 residues. Germline lookup yields CDR1 SGHRS and CDR2 YFSETQ. V lost 0 bases to trimming and J lost 5 bases, with 14 bases between them. Vbeta (60) and Jbeta (13) primers were used in the PCR. Generated by immunoSEQ multiplex PCR, the TCRdb table keeps only in-frame clones and is missing some. The sample has roughly 140,000 clones, under 90% seen once. The sequenced material came from PBMCs. This receptor was taken from a boy aged 2-9 years in good health and CMV-seronegative. V usage is TRBV5-1 and J usage is TRBJ2-5, with D possibly being TRBD2 (5 bases). CDR3 loop: CASSLGAEGPETQYF. The CDR3 DNA is TGCGCCAGCAGCTTGGGGGCCGAGGGCCCGGAGACCCAGTACTTC.